This T cell receptor (beta chain) came from a study of T-cell memory formation after mild COVID-19. Study-level points and caveats: A subset of responding clones appeared in pre-infection memory, suggesting cross-reactive memory joined. Second-wave clones reaching peak frequency on day 37 lacked confirmed SARS-CoV-2 specificity.

TCRdb reprocessed the 5' RACE reads with MiXCR, giving one entry per CDR3 protein. Found here are around 60,000 distinct CDR3 sequences, more than 8% of them singletons; the top ten hold 1.2%. About this clonotype: What it binds is not known.

The CDR3 totals 15 residues. CDR1 is SGHTA, CDR2 FQGNSA, per germline. V lost 7 bases, J lost 5 bases, and 8 bases stayed unmatched. The clonotype was recovered from a man between 18 and 29 years old who had mild COVID-19 (a few samples of this study predate the infection). Cell type and time point are not known. The rearrangement joins TRBV7-2 to TRBJ1-6; 7 positions match TRBD1. Sequences were obtained from PBMCs or a T cell subset sorted from them (not recorded which). CDR3 nucleotide sequence: TGTGCCAGCAACCAAAGGGACAGAAATAATTCACCCCTCCACTTT. This gives the protein CASNQRDRNNSPLHF.